The entry that follows covers one TCR beta chain sequence. Its specificity is unknown. These data originate in a study of Ad26.COV2.S vaccination and SARS-CoV-2 variants. Looking at the study overall: Intramuscularly, Ad26.COV2.S was given either once or twice, 56 days apart.

Specified treatment: some 19 received Ad26.COV2.S at low or high dose, single or two shots; 5 received placebo; per-sample allocation not given. Samples came from day 63 after the first vaccine or placebo injection. The germline CDR1 and CDR2 sequences are LGHDT and YNNKEL (reference sequence). This CDR3 is 17 amino acids long. The germline V and J ends were trimmed by 1 base and 2 bases, with 17 bases remaining between them. Points from the study as a whole: Measurements of TCR breadth and depth may have given underestimates of the total T cell responses. Non-spike TCR breadth showed similarity between vaccine and placebo recipients. There was reportedly substantial breadth in spike-specific CD8+ and CD4+ T cell responses after vaccination.

Assay: immunoSEQ multiplex PCR; the TCRdb copy retains only in-frame clones and omits some. This table has roughly 390,000 clones, roughly nine tenths appearing once. The J gene is TRBJ2-5, the V gene TRBV3-1 (or the pseudogene TRBV3-2); D may be TRBD2 (7 bases). The receptor's source is a person aged 18-65 years who received the Ad26.COV2.S COVID-19 vaccine or a placebo. This specimen was peripheral blood, taken in a trial of Ad26.COV2.S vaccine versus placebo. CDR3 in amino acids: CASSQVRGAGVQETQYF. DNA of the CDR3: TGTGCCAGCAGCCAAGTTCGGGGGGCGGGTGTGCAAGAGACCCAGTACTTC.